This T cell receptor (beta chain) was identified during a study of control samples from healthy donors and cancer patients (TCRdb year 2020). Libraries were constructed by the immunoSEQ multiplex PCR assay. What TCRdb holds here is the immuneACCESS table cut down to in-frame rearrangements. Part of the clones is not present; checked against another copy, under half of the missing clones reflect an unresolved V gene, and the others are unexplained. For this sample there are around 74,000 clones; around 94% appear just once. 5% to 6.5% of the sample rests with the top ten. The germline V gene yields SGHAT for CDR1 and FQNNGV for CDR2. Inclusive of the bounding cysteine and phenylalanine, the CDR3 is 14 residues long. Of the read, only the CDR3 DNA is kept; its 42 bases are in frame from base 1. Cut back by 3 bases and 8 bases, the V and J ends lie 16 bases apart. A word on this clone: Its antigen target is currently unknown. No base quality information exists; no much larger clone differs at one position.

Material: blood. This sequence uses TRBV11-2 and TRBJ1-2, with the D gene not confidently named. The receptor comes from an older woman in good health. The CDR3 protein sequence reads: CASSFPGSNGGYTF. The bases read TGTGCCAGCAGCTTTCCCGGCAGCAACGGGGGCTACACCTTC.